Listed here are 21 T cell receptor beta chains from one sample, sequenced in a study of blood T cell repertoires in COVID-19. Assay: immunoSEQ multiplex PCR; the TCRdb copy retains only in-frame clones and omits some. The sample shows about 18,000 clones, over 75% of them seen only once. What was sequenced was peripheral blood. The receptors were gathered from a man in his sixties or seventies with COVID-19, enrolled during active disease.

This rearrangement joins TRBV6-2 or TRBV6-3 to TRBJ1-5; TRBD1 matches at 11 bases. The CDR3 length is 17 residues. Germline values: CDR1 MNHEY, CDR2 SVGEGT. V shed 0 bases and J 6 bases; nucleotides not matched to a gene: 7. Here the CDR3 DNA reads TGTGCCAGCAGTTACTCCCATAGGACAGGGGGCAGTCAGCCCCAGCATTTT. Residues: CASSYSHRTGGSQPQHF.

The chain employs TRBV24-1 and TRBJ2-3; D gene unclear. CDR1 and CDR2 from the germline V gene are KGHDR and SFDVKD. The CDR3 is 14 amino acids. V lost 11 bases, J lost 4 bases, and 18 bases lay in between. CDR3: CAIFLGSSSDTQYF. As DNA, the CDR3 is TGTGCCATTTTTCTAGGATCTTCTTCAGATACGCAGTATTTT.

The chain uses TRBV9 and TRBJ2-3; 11 bases are a match to TRBD2. The V segment lost 4 bases and the J segment 0 bases; nucleotides outside the gene matches: 4. CDR3 length: 16 residues. Germline V gives CDR1 SGDLS, CDR2 YYNGEE. CDR3 sequence (DNA): TGTGCCAGCAGCCCGGGACTAGCGGAAAGCACAGATACGCAGTATTTT. Protein product: CASSPGLAESTDTQYF.

The CDR3 sequence: CASRPGQGMEAFF. The DNA of the CDR3 is TGTGCCAGCAGGCCGGGACAGGGGATGGAAGCTTTCTTT. The rearrangement uses TRBV6-4 and TRBJ1-1, with TRBD1 identical over 10 bases. J lost 8 bases, V lost 6 bases, and 6 bases had no gene match. Germline V CDR1 and CDR2: MRHNA, SNTAGT. This CDR3 comprises 13 residues.

Here the CDR3 reads CAISEQDHPGNTIYF. The CDR3 bases are TGTGCCATCAGTGAGCAGGATCACCCTGGAAACACCATATATTTT. The V and J genes are TRBV10-3 and TRBJ1-3, with unresolved D. Trimming cost V 2 bases and J 2 bases, with 10 bases left between them. CDR3 length: 15 residues. Germline CDR1 ENHRY, CDR2 SYGVKD.

The genes are TRBV11-3 and TRBJ2-1; 7 nucleotides align to TRBD2. The CDR3 sequence is 14 residues long. The germline V gene has CDR1 SGHNT and CDR2 YENEEA. The V gene end was trimmed by 5 bases and the J gene end by 9 bases; junction bases not matched to a gene: 10. CDR3 nucleotides: TGTGCCAGCAGCCAACTAGCGTCCACGGGTGAGCAGTTCTTC. Translation gives CASSQLASTGEQFF.

The chain combines TRBV30 with TRBJ1-2, with 7 bases fitting TRBD1. The CDR3 has 13 amino acids. CDR1 is GTSNPN, CDR2 SVGIG, per germline (reference sequence). V was pared by 3 bases and J by 7 bases, with 8 bases of the junction left unmatched. CDR3 DNA: TGTGCCTGGAGGGTTACGACAGGGATTGGCTACACCTTC. It translates to CAWRVTTGIGYTF.

V and J are TRBV3-1 (or the pseudogene TRBV3-2) and TRBJ2-5; 10 bases are a match to TRBD2. Unmatched junction bases numbered 13, after V lost 4 bases and J lost 5 bases. From germline, CDR1 is LGHDT and CDR2 YNNKEL (reference sequence). The CDR3 runs 17 residues. The CDR3 loop is CASSRRTSGKAVETQYF. The DNA of the CDR3 is TGTGCCAGCAGCCGACGGACTAGCGGAAAGGCTGTGGAGACCCAGTACTTC.

V and J are TRBV14 and TRBJ1-2; D is perhaps TRBD1 (5 bases). Germline V CDR1 and CDR2: SGHDN, FVKESK. V was clipped by 1 base and J by 4 bases, with 10 bases between them. The CDR3 consists of 14 residues. The CDR3, as DNA: TGTGCCAGCAGCCAAGGGTCAGGGCCCTATGGCTACACCTTC. It codes for CASSQGSGPYGYTF.

The chain combines TRBV30 with TRBJ1-6, with 7 bases fitting TRBD1. The CDR3 totals 15 residues. Losses at the gene ends were 3 bases for V and 0 bases for J; bases not matched to a gene: 2. CDR1 GTSNPN and CDR2 SVGIG come from the germline V gene (reference sequence). The CDR3 DNA follows: TGTGCCTGGAGGACAGGGAGCTCCTATAATTCACCCCTCCACTTT. Its protein is CAWRTGSSYNSPLHF.

The rearrangement uses TRBV7-8 and TRBJ2-2; 8 bases are a match to TRBD2. CDR3 size: 14 residues. Germline V gives CDR1 SGHVS, CDR2 FQNEAQ. The trim removed 8 bases at V and 1 base at J, leaving 3 bases unmatched. The CDR3, as DNA: TGTGCCAGCCGGGGGGGGTGGAACACCGGGGAGCTGTTTTTT. Its protein is CASRGGWNTGELFF.

This clone was counted between two and nine times. V is TRBV7-8 and J is TRBJ2-1; TRBD1 matches 9 bases. After removal of 6 bases from V and 0 bases from J, the junction contained 6 bases not matched to a gene. This CDR3 comprises 16 residues. Germline V lookup: CDR1 SGHVS, CDR2 FQNEAQ. CDR3 sequence reads: CASRTGGDSSYNEQFF. CDR3 DNA sequence: TGTGCCAGCAGGACAGGGGGTGATAGCTCCTACAATGAGCAGTTCTTC.

Only one count was recorded for this clone. The V gene is TRBV6-6, the J gene TRBJ2-2; TRBD1 aligns across 9 bases. The CDR3 extends over 17 amino acids. V trimming: 5 bases; J trimming: 4 bases; junction bases outside the gene matches: 11. Looked up from germline, CDR1 is MNHNY and CDR2 is SVGAGI (reference sequence). This chain's CDR3 is CASSPPPGQGSTGELFF. Here the CDR3 DNA reads TGTGCCAGCAGTCCGCCCCCGGGACAGGGTTCCACCGGGGAGCTGTTTTTT.

The table lists this clone with a few counts. V usage is TRBV5-4 and J usage is TRBJ2-1, with D unresolved. Per germline, CDR1 SGHNT and CDR2 YYREEE (reference sequence). V was trimmed by 0 bases and J by 5 bases, leaving 9 bases between them. The CDR3 has 14 amino acids. CDR3 nucleotide sequence: TGTGCCAGCAGCTTGGATTATGGGCACAATGAGCAGTTCTTC. Translated, it gives CASSLDYGHNEQFF.

The V call is TRBV6-2 or TRBV6-3, the J call TRBJ2-1, with D unclear. The germline gives CDR1 MNHEY, CDR2 SVGEGT. V lost 6 bases, J lost 10 bases, and 10 bases lay in between. The CDR3 runs 11 residues. CDR3 in DNA: TGTGCCAGCAGCCGGCACGCAGAGCAGTTCTTC. Translated, it gives CASSRHAEQFF.

The chain carries TRBV9 and TRBJ2-5; D may be TRBD2 (5 bases). Germline values: CDR1 SGDLS, CDR2 YYNGEE. Trimming pared 4 bases from V and 0 bases from J, leaving 13 bases between. This CDR3 spans 15 amino acids. This chain's CDR3 is CASSPTIGYQETQYF. In DNA, the CDR3 is TGTGCCAGCAGCCCGACTATAGGGTACCAAGAGACCCAGTACTTC.

This chain links TRBV5-6 with TRBJ1-6, with a tentative D call TRBD1 (5 bases). Germline lookup yields CDR1 SGHDT and CDR2 YYEEEE. The CDR3 length is 14 residues. V was trimmed by 3 bases and J by 8 bases, leaving 12 bases between them. The CDR3, as DNA: TGTGCCAGCAGCTACGGCAGGGTCTATTCACCCCTCCACTTT. This codes for CASSYGRVYSPLHF.

The chain couples TRBV3-1 (or the pseudogene TRBV3-2) to TRBJ2-2; D is ambiguous. The CDR3 is 16 residues long. The germline gives CDR1 LGHDT, CDR2 YNNKEL (reference sequence). Trimming removed 0 bases from V and 1 base from J, with 9 bases in between. This CDR3 reads CASSQEDWMNTGELFF. In DNA form, the CDR3 reads TGTGCCAGCAGCCAAGAAGACTGGATGAACACCGGGGAGCTGTTTTTT.

The rearrangement links TRBV28 to TRBJ2-5, with 7 bases identical to TRBD2. Per the germline V gene, CDR1 is MDHEN and CDR2 is SYDVKM. The CDR3 extends over 17 amino acids. Unmatched junction bases numbered 18, after V lost 6 bases and J lost 5 bases. CDR3 DNA sequence: TGTGCCAGCAGAACCGCTGGGGCGGGGGACCGCGGTGAGACCCAGTACTTC. Its translation is CASRTAGAGDRGETQYF.

This sequence joins TRBV9 and TRBJ2-7; 9 nucleotides agree with TRBD1. The junction had 3 bases not matched to a gene; V was cut back by 2 bases and J by 3 bases. The V gene's germline CDR1 is SGDLS and CDR2 YYNGEE. This CDR3 has 14 residues. CDR3 DNA: TGTGCCAGCAGCGTGGGACAGGGCCTCTACGAGCAGTACTTC. Its protein is CASSVGQGLYEQYF.

This clone was detected once. The genes are TRBV7-2 and TRBJ1-4; no clear D. V was pared by 5 bases and J by 7 bases, with 14 bases between. Germline CDR1 SGHTA, CDR2 FQGNSA. The CDR3 has 14 amino acids. In DNA form, the CDR3 reads TGTGCCAGCAGCCTACTACTAGAGAGTGAAAAACTGTTTTTT. Its protein product is CASSLLLESEKLFF.